One T cell receptor beta chain is described in this entry. The sample contains more than one DNA sequence encoding this CDR3. Trimming shortened V by 0 bases and J by 2 bases, and 1 base separated the two germline ends. The CDR3 has 13 residues. CDR1 and CDR2 (germline): KGHSH, LQKENI. The method was immunoSEQ multiplex PCR; TCRdb's version includes in-frame clones alone and lacks a portion of them. The sample lists 300,000 to 400,000 clones; about 86% were seen once. The source of the sample is a study of Ad26.COV2.S vaccination and SARS-CoV-2 variants. Study summary: Enrolled in COV1001, the donor was in the Ad26.COV2.S trial arm, which received the vaccine. Donor got 5x10^10 or 1x10^11 viral particles of Ad26.COV2.S.

Sample treatment: about 20 received Ad26.COV2.S at low or high dose, single or two shots; 5 received placebo; per-sample allocation not given. Following the first vaccine or placebo injection, samples were taken on day 63. Material: peripheral blood, obtained in a trial of Ad26.COV2.S vaccine versus placebo. This TCR came from a person between 18 and 65 years old who received the Ad26.COV2.S COVID-19 vaccine or a placebo. The V call is TRBV18, the J call TRBJ2-2, with unresolved D. The CDR3 loop reads CASSPPNTGELFF. CDR3 nucleotides: TGTGCCAGCTCACCACCTAACACCGGGGAGCTGTTTTTT.